The clone carrying this T cell receptor beta chain was recorded once. Its antigen is not known. The data are from a study of cytomegalovirus exposure and HLA in healthy donors. The PCR contained 60 Vbeta and 13 Jbeta primers. Generated by immunoSEQ multiplex PCR, the TCRdb table keeps only in-frame clones and is missing some. In the table there are roughly 140,000 clones, about 80% of which are singletons. J was trimmed by 2 bases and V by 5 bases; bases with no gene match: 15. The germline V gene encodes CDR1 SEHNR and CDR2 FQNEAQ (reference sequence). The CDR3 is 19 residues long. Regarding the study as a whole: A later analysis linked fewer than 20,000 TCR beta sequences to HLA alleles at 0.05 false discovery rate.

Sequenced sample: PBMCs. This chain connects TRBV7-9 to TRBJ2-1; TRBD2 aligns across 10 bases. The receptor was isolated from a man aged 30 to 39 in good health and CMV-seronegative. CDR3 coding DNA: TGTGCCAGCAGCCCGGACGCCGGGACTAGCGCGGGCGCCTACAATGAGCAGTTCTTC. Its translation: CASSPDAGTSAGAYNEQFF.